The next 13 T cell receptor beta chains were all read from a single sample in a study of PD-1 blockade in classical Hodgkin lymphoma. Time point of the sample: cycle 4 day 1 (C4D1), after less than seven weeks of nivolumab. All patients relapsed after autologous stem cell transplantation, and brentuximab vedotin exposure varied. Magnetic negative selection served to purify CD4+ T cells out of PBMCs that had been thawed. Profiled with immunoSEQ multiplex PCR; TCRdb holds only in-frame clones, not every one. In the table there are fewer than 35,000 clones, approximately 79% of which are singletons. The sequencing used CD4+ T cells from blood, collected before the fourth cycle of nivolumab. The receptors here all came from a human donor with classical Hodgkin lymphoma.

J is TRBJ2-5 and V is TRBV29-1; no firm D call. The V end was cut by 7 bases, the J end by 7 bases, with 19 bases between. The CDR3 is 13 amino acids. Germline V lookup: CDR1 SQVTM, CDR2 ANQGSEA. The CDR3 is CSAQPGARGTQYF. In DNA form, the CDR3 reads TGCAGCGCCCAACCCGGAGCCCGCGGGACCCAGTACTTC.

The chain recombines TRBV28 with TRBJ1-3, with D possibly TRBD1 on 6 matching bases. The V end was cut by 4 bases, the J end by 0 bases, with 7 bases between. Germline lookup yields CDR1 MDHEN and CDR2 SYDVKM. This CDR3 has 14 residues. The CDR3 reads CASSSGVSGNTIYF. Written as DNA, the CDR3 is TGTGCCAGCAGTTCAGGGGTCTCTGGAAACACCATATATTTT. Using reference TRBV28 and TRBJ1-3 for the parts outside the CDR3, the full variable domain is DVKVTQSSRYLVKRTGEKVFLECVQDMDHENMFWYRQDPGLGLRLIYFSYDVKMKEKGDIPEGYSVSREKKERFSLILESASTNQTSMYLCASSSGVSGNTIYFGEGSWLTVV.

The chain employs TRBV27 and TRBJ1-1; D unclear. V gave up 6 bases and J gave up 0 bases, with 14 bases separating them. The germline V gene has CDR1 MNHEY and CDR2 SMNVEV (reference sequence). The CDR3 is 15 amino acids. The CDR3 loop is CASRTPVGMNTEAFF. The CDR3 nucleotides are TGTGCCAGCAGAACCCCGGTAGGAATGAACACTGAAGCTTTCTTT.

The chain links TRBV30 to TRBJ2-5, with D possibly matching TRBD1 (6 bases). Germline lookup yields CDR1 GTSNPN and CDR2 SVGIG (reference sequence). Trimming took off 2 bases at V and 5 bases at J, with 9 bases between the two ends. The CDR3 contains 12 residues. The CDR3 region has the DNA TGTGCCTGGAGTTTAGGGGGTGAGACCCAGTACTTC. Protein product: CAWSLGGETQYF.

In this sample, this clone turned up a few times. The gene calls are TRBV19 and TRBJ2-2, with a weak D call TRBD1 (5 bases). Trimming stripped 9 bases from V and 2 bases from J, with 16 bases between. This CDR3 is 15 amino acids long. CDR1 and CDR2 from the germline V gene are LNHDA and SQIVND (reference sequence). The CDR3 nucleotides read TGTGCCAGCAGGGCAGTGTCCGCCAACACCGGGGAGCTGTTTTTT. This gives the protein CASRAVSANTGELFF.

In DNA, the CDR3 is TGCGCCAGCAGCTTGGCCATTGATAGGCTTAGTGGCAATGAGCAGTTCTTC. It yields the protein CASSLAIDRLSGNEQFF. The chain combines TRBV5-1 with TRBJ2-1; the D is unclear. V dropped 0 bases and J dropped 6 bases, with 19 bases sitting between them. Looked up from germline, CDR1 is SGHRS and CDR2 is YFSETQ. The length of the CDR3 is 17 residues. The full variable domain, rest sourced from reference TRBV5-1 and TRBJ2-1, is KAGVTQTPRYLIKTRGQQVTLSCSPISGHRSVSWYQQTPGQGLQFLFEYFSETQRNKGNFPGRFSGRQFSNSRSEMNVSTLELGDSALYLCASSLAIDRLSGNEQFFGPGTRLTVL.

The V call is TRBV7-8, the J call TRBJ1-5; 10 nucleotides line up with TRBD1. The J segment lost 5 bases and the V segment lost 3 bases, leaving 10 bases of the junction unmatched. The CDR3 is made up of 17 amino acids. Germline loops: CDR1 SGHVS, CDR2 FQNEAQ. DNA of the CDR3: TGTGCCAGCAGCTTTATCCGGGACAGGGGAATGTATCAGCCCCAGCATTTT. Its protein is CASSFIRDRGMYQPQHF.

The chain is built from TRBV19 and TRBJ2-5; 8 positions match TRBD1. The V segment lost 5 bases and the J segment 6 bases; nucleotides outside the gene matches: 8. Germline V gives CDR1 LNHDA, CDR2 SQIVND (reference sequence). This CDR3 is built from 14 residues. CDR3 DNA sequence: TGTGCCAGTAGTCAGTCAGGGGGCGCGAAGACCCAGTACTTC. This gives the protein CASSQSGGAKTQYF.

The chain employs TRBV15 and TRBJ2-7; 7 bases align to TRBD1. The germline gives CDR1 LNHNV, CDR2 YYDKDF (reference sequence). V trimming: 2 bases; J trimming: 6 bases; junction bases outside the gene matches: 7. This CDR3 has 14 residues. The CDR3 nucleotides read TGTGCCACCAGCAGAAACAAACAGGGGTCCGAGCAGTACTTC. As protein: CATSRNKQGSEQYF.

The rearrangement links TRBV28 to TRBJ2-7; no clear D gene. Trimming took off 5 bases at V and 5 bases at J, with 22 bases between the two ends. In germline, CDR1 is MDHEN, CDR2 SYDVKM. The length of the CDR3 is 16 residues. The CDR3 is CASSPPWVIVMDEQYF. CDR3 nucleotides: TGTGCCAGCAGTCCCCCTTGGGTGATTGTCATGGACGAGCAGTACTTC.

The chain uses TRBV7-2 and TRBJ2-7; TRBD2 agrees at 8 bases. The germline V gene encodes CDR1 SGHTA and CDR2 FQGNSA. The CDR3 is made up of 16 amino acids. V shed 0 bases and J 5 bases; nucleotides not matched to a gene: 9. Written as DNA, the CDR3 is TGTGCCAGCAGCTTAGCGGGCGTAGCGGGGTTCCACGAGCAGTACTTC. Translated: CASSLAGVAGFHEQYF.

The chain recombines TRBV19 with TRBJ2-1; 9 positions agree with TRBD1. The CDR3 is 15 amino acids. In germline, CDR1 is LNHDA, CDR2 SQIVND (reference sequence). V was pared by 5 bases and J by 4 bases, with 6 bases of the junction left unmatched. Written as DNA, the CDR3 is TGTGCCAGTAGTCCCCGGGACAGGGTTTACAATGAGCAGTTCTTC. Its protein is CASSPRDRVYNEQFF.

V usage is TRBV7-3 and J usage is TRBJ2-3; D unresolved. The CDR3 extends over 15 amino acids. Germline CDR1 is SGHTA and CDR2 is FQGTGA. V dropped 2 bases and J dropped 2 bases, with 11 bases sitting between them. The CDR3 bases are TGTGCCAGCAGCTTATTTGGAACGTCCACAGATACGCAGTATTTT. This gives the protein CASSLFGTSTDTQYF.